Listed below are T cell receptor beta chains from one sample, sequenced in a study of beta chain features in type 1 diabetes. The protocol was immunoSEQ multiplex PCR, while the TCRdb copy is restricted to in-frame clones and leaves out a portion. The sample lists around 310,000 clones; about 13% were seen once. The sequenced sample consisted of naive CD4+ T cells from blood. The receptor source for this set is a young woman with type 1 diabetes. CDR3s include the opening cysteine and the closing phenylalanine or tryptophan. D genes are given only for firm matches. Rows may omit the clone size; those that give it use once, few, many or a size class.

-,TRBJ1-1,TRBV18,-,CASSSFGLMNTEAFF,TGTGCCAGCTCATCCTTCGGACTTATGAACACTGAAGCTTTCTTT
-,TRBJ2-3,TRBV4-3,-,CASSRLDSGYTDTQYF,TGCGCCAGCAGCCGTCTTGATAGCGGCTACACAGATACGCAGTATTTT
few,TRBJ2-1,TRBV25-1,TRBD1,CASSEEGARDRGYNEQFF,TGTGCCAGCAGTGAAGAAGGGGCGCGGGACAGGGGGTATAATGAGCAGTTCTTC
few,TRBJ1-1,TRBV2,-,CASSEAGLRGGSTEAFF,TGTGCCAGCAGTGAAGCGGGTCTTCGGGGCGGGAGCACTGAAGCTTTCTTT
-,TRBJ2-1,TRBV7-2,TRBD1,CASSPWTGDNEQFF,TGTGCCAGCAGCCCTTGGACAGGGGACAATGAGCAGTTCTTC
-,TRBJ2-1,TRBV14,-,CASSKDGGWFEQFF,TGTGCCAGCAGCAAAGACGGCGGGTGGTTTGAGCAGTTCTTC
-,TRBJ2-2,TRBV7-8,TRBD1,CASRGTGNTGELFF,TGTGCCAGCAGAGGGACAGGGAACACCGGGGAGCTGTTTTTT
-,TRBJ1-2,TRBV5-6,-,CASSLDTNYGYTF,TGTGCCAGCAGCCTGGACACCAACTATGGCTACACCTTC
few,TRBJ2-7,TRBV5-1,TRBD2,CASSLGLAGDYEQYF,TGCGCCAGCAGCTTGGGGCTAGCGGGAGACTACGAGCAGTACTTC
-,TRBJ2-1,TRBV7-3,-,CASSLSRDNYNEQFF,TGTGCCAGCAGCTTAAGCCGGGACAACTACAATGAGCAGTTCTTC
few,TRBJ2-2,TRBV23-1,-,CASSLLEGGGHGELFF,TGCGCCAGCAGTCTCCTCGAAGGGGGAGGGCACGGGGAGCTGTTTTTT
-,TRBJ2-7,TRBV4-1,TRBD2,CASSQRTGGPYEQYF,TGCGCCAGCAGCCAAAGAACGGGAGGGCCCTACGAGCAGTACTTC
many,TRBJ2-1,TRBV7-9,-,CASSFRDEQFF,TGTGCCAGCAGCTTTCGGGATGAGCAGTTCTTC
-,TRBJ1-1,TRBV5-4,TRBD1,CASSLGQGSSEAFF,TGTGCCAGCAGCCTGGGACAGGGGTCATCTGAAGCTTTCTTT
few,TRBJ2-3,TRBV7-2,TRBD2,CASLAGGTINTQYF,TGTGCCAGCCTAGCGGGAGGGACCATAAATACGCAGTATTTT
-,TRBJ2-2,TRBV2,-,CASNSLINTGELFF,TGTGCCAGCAACTCCTTAATAAACACCGGGGAGCTGTTTTTT
-,TRBJ1-2,TRBV18,TRBD1,CASSHDRAYGYTF,TGTGCCAGCTCTCATGACAGGGCGTATGGCTACACCTTC
few,TRBJ1-1,TRBV25-1,-,CASSEVTGNTEAFF,TGTGCCAGCAGTGAGGTTACAGGGAACACTGAAGCTTTCTTT
few,TRBJ1-1,TRBV19,TRBD1,CASSPDRANTEAFF,TGTGCCAGTAGCCCCGACAGGGCTAACACTGAAGCTTTCTTT
few,TRBJ2-1,TRBV29-1,-,CSVEDSLAPGSYNEQFF,TGCAGCGTTGAAGATTCCCTAGCGCCCGGTTCCTACAATGAGCAGTTCTTC
-,TRBJ2-1,TRBV30,TRBD2,CAWGSSGRGGTYNEQFF,TGTGCCTGGGGGTCGAGCGGGAGAGGTGGGACCTACAATGAGCAGTTCTTC
few,TRBJ2-1,TRBV11-2,TRBD2,CASSLAPSSGRGGNEQFF,TGTGCCAGCAGCTTAGCTCCCTCTAGCGGGAGGGGGGGCAATGAGCAGTTCTTC
-,TRBJ2-1,TRBV5-1,-,CASSLETRGFNEQFF,TGCGCCAGCAGCTTGGAGACTAGAGGGTTCAATGAGCAGTTCTTC